This T cell receptor (beta chain) came from a study of T cells of healthy individuals. The CDR3 extends over 13 amino acids. Trimming removed 4 bases from V and 2 bases from J, with 8 bases in between. The germline V gene encodes CDR1 SEHNR and CDR2 FQNEAQ (reference sequence). TCRdb re-called the 5' RACE reads through MiXCR, storing one row per CDR3 protein. The table shows about 96,000 distinct CDR3 sequences, with roughly 15% occurring only once. This chain links TRBV7-9 with TRBJ2-5; maybe TRBD1 (5 bases). The origin of this receptor is a human donor in good health. This CDR3 is CASSSAGQETQYF. The CDR3 region has the DNA TGTGCCAGCAGCTCCGCAGGGCAAGAGACCCAGTACTTC. The full variable domain, in which reference TRBV7-9 and TRBJ2-5 provide the parts outside the CDR3, is DTGVSQNPRHKITKRGQNVTFRCDPISEHNRLYWYRQTLGQGPEFLTYFQNEAQLEKSRLLSDRFSAERPKGSFSTLEIQRTEQGDSAMYLCASSSAGQETQYFGPGTRLLVL.